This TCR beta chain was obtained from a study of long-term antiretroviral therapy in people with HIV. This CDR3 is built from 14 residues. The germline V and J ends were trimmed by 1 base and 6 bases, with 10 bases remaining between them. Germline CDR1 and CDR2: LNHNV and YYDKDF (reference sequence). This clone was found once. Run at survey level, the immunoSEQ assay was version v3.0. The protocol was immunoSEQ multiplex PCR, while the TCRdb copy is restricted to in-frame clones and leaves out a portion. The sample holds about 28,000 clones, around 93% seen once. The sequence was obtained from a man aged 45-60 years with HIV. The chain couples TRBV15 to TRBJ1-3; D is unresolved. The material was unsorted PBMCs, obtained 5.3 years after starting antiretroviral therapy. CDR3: CATSRGGLLNTIYF. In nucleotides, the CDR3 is TGTGCCACCAGCAGAGGAGGCCTGTTAAACACCATATATTTT.